The 11 T cell receptor beta chains reported below all come from one sample, sequenced in a study of beta chain features in type 1 diabetes. Isolated RNA was reverse transcribed in full, so expressed TCRB transcripts were sequenced. TCRdb keeps only in-frame clones here, not all; method: immunoSEQ multiplex PCR. The table shows 200,000 to 250,000 clones, with 9.6% occurring only once. Source material: naive CD4+ T cells from blood. The receptors come from a young woman in good health.

V is TRBV30 and J is TRBJ1-4; D may be TRBD1 (6 bases). Trimming took 2 bases from V and 8 from J, leaving 12 bases between them. Germline CDR1 reads GTSNPN; CDR2 reads SVGIG (reference sequence). The CDR3 is 13 amino acids. The CDR3 protein is CAWSQGLGEKLFF. The CDR3 coding sequence is TGTGCCTGGAGTCAGGGGTTGGGGGAAAAACTGTTTTTT.

This clone came up many times. The chain combines TRBV15 with TRBJ2-1, with D tentatively TRBD1 (5 bases). Between the trimmed V and J ends, which lost 0 bases and 0 bases, there was a span of 6 bases. Germline V gives CDR1 LNHNV, CDR2 YYDKDF (reference sequence). The CDR3 has 15 amino acids. The DNA for the CDR3 is TGTGCCACCAGCAGAGACAGGGACTCCTACAATGAGCAGTTCTTC. It yields the protein CATSRDRDSYNEQFF.

This clone turned up a few times. The J gene is TRBJ2-5, the V gene TRBV19; D is possibly TRBD1 (5 bases). This CDR3 spans 15 amino acids. Germline V gives CDR1 LNHDA, CDR2 SQIVND (reference sequence). V lost 2 bases to trimming and J lost 5 bases, with 15 bases between them. The CDR3: CASSISGLLGETQYF. As DNA, the CDR3 is TGTGCCAGTAGTATATCAGGGCTCCTCGGGGAGACCCAGTACTTC.

With regard to this clone: Additional DNA sequences in this sample encode the identical CDR3. CDR3 region: CASSSGTGGSETQYF. The CDR3 coding sequence is TGTGCCAGCAGCTCCGGGACAGGGGGCTCAGAGACCCAGTACTTC. The gene calls are TRBV5-4 and TRBJ2-5, with 12 nucleotides matching TRBD1. This CDR3 has 15 residues. Trimming at V came to 3 bases and at J to 4 bases, leaving 4 bases not matched to a gene. Germline values: CDR1 SGHNT, CDR2 YYREEE (reference sequence).

In its sample, this clone was seen a few times. The J gene is TRBJ2-5, the V gene TRBV4-1, with 9 bases matching TRBD2. CDR1 and CDR2 (germline): MGHRA, YSYEKL. The ends lost 0 bases at V and 5 bases at J; junction bases unmatched: 7. The CDR3 is 16 amino acids. The CDR3 sequence is CASSQDPAGGGETQYF. In DNA form, the CDR3 reads TGCGCCAGCAGCCAAGATCCAGCGGGGGGCGGGGAGACCCAGTACTTC.

In this sample, this clone turned up a few times. The chain links TRBV5-1 to TRBJ1-2; D ambiguous. Trimming left V 4 bases short and J 8 bases short, with 15 bases between. The CDR3 contains 13 residues. The germline V gene has CDR1 SGHRS and CDR2 YFSETQ. In nucleotides, the CDR3 is TGCGCCAGCAGCACGGTGGGAGGGCTCGGCTACACCTTC. Its translation is CASSTVGGLGYTF.

This chain uses TRBV5-1 with TRBJ1-1, with TRBD1 matching 9 bases. The V and J ends lost 4 bases and 5 bases, in that order; junction bases with no gene match: 9. The length of the CDR3 is 15 residues. Germline-derived CDR1 and CDR2 are SGHRS and YFSETQ. As DNA, the CDR3 is TGCGCCAGCAGCGCACCGGGACAGGGATGGACTGAAGCTTTCTTT. Its protein is CASSAPGQGWTEAFF. The variable domain in full, with the rest retrieved from reference TRBV5-1 and TRBJ1-1, is KAGVTQTPRYLIKTRGQQVTLSCSPISGHRSVSWYQQTPGQGLQFLFEYFSETQRNKGNFPGRFSGRQFSNSRSEMNVSTLELGDSALYLCASSAPGQGWTEAFFGQGTRLTVV.

This clone occurred a few times. This chain links TRBV7-9 with TRBJ1-3; tentatively, D is TRBD1 (6 bases). CDR1 and CDR2 from the germline V gene are SEHNR and FQNEAQ (reference sequence). The CDR3 loop spans 13 amino acids. Trimming shortened V by 6 bases and J by 2 bases, and 8 bases separated the two germline ends. CDR3 sequence (DNA): TGTGCCAGCAGAAAGGGGGCTGGAAACACCATATATTTT. Translating gives CASRKGAGNTIYF.

The chain joins TRBV6-1 to TRBJ1-3; no clear D gene. The CDR3 is 13 residues long. V lost 6 bases, J lost 2 bases, and 8 bases lay in between. Germline loops: CDR1 MNHNS, CDR2 SASEGT. CDR3 nucleotide sequence: TGTGCCAGCAGCTGGGCAACTGGAAACACCATATATTTT. Encoded protein: CASSWATGNTIYF.

The gene calls are TRBV19 and TRBJ2-5; D might be TRBD2 (7 bases). Germline CDR1 is LNHDA and CDR2 is SQIVND (reference sequence). The length of the CDR3 is 15 residues. V gave up 10 bases and J gave up 4 bases, with 22 bases separating them. The CDR3 region is CATSGGGGPPETQYF. The CDR3 nucleotides are TGTGCCACCTCGGGGGGCGGGGGACCTCCAGAGACCCAGTACTTC.

The sample holds a few counts of this clone. This chain connects TRBV6-1 to TRBJ2-2, with unresolved D. Germline V CDR1 and CDR2: MNHNS, SASEGT. The CDR3 is 12 amino acids. Deletions cut 11 bases from V and 0 bases from J, with 7 bases between. DNA of the CDR3: TGTGCCTTAGGAGCGAACACCGGGGAGCTGTTTTTT. It yields the protein CALGANTGELFF.